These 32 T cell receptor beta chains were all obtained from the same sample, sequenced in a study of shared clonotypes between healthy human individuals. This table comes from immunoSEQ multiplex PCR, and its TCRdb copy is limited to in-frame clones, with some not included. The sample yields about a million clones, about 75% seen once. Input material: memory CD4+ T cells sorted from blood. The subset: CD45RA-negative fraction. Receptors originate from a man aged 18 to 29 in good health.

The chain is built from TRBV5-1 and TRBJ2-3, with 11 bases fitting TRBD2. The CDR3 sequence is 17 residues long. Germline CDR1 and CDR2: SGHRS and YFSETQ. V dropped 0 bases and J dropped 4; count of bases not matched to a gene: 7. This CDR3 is CASSLGTSGSRSDTQYF. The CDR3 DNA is TGCGCCAGCAGCTTGGGGACTAGCGGGTCTCGGTCAGATACGCAGTATTTT.

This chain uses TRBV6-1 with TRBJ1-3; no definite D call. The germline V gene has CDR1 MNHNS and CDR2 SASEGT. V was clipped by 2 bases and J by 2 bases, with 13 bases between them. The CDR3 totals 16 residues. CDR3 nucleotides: TGTGCCAGCAGTGAACATCAGAGACTCACTGGAAACACCATATATTTT. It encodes CASSEHQRLTGNTIYF.

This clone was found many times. In DNA, the CDR3 is TGTGCCAGCAGTTGGGCAGGGGGGTCAACTGAAGCTTTCTTT. Protein: CASSWAGGSTEAFF. The chain employs TRBV7-2 and TRBJ1-1; 7 nucleotides line up with TRBD1. Per germline, CDR1 SGHTA and CDR2 FQGNSA. V gave up 6 bases and J gave up 5 bases; unmatched junction bases: 9. This CDR3 is 14 amino acids long.

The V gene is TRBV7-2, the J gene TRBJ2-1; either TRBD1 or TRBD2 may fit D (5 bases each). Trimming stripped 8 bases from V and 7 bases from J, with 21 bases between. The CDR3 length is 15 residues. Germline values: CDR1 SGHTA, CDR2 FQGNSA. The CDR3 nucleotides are TGTGCCAGCGCCGAAGGGGCCGGGGCCACGAATGAGCAGTTCTTC. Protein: CASAEGAGATNEQFF.

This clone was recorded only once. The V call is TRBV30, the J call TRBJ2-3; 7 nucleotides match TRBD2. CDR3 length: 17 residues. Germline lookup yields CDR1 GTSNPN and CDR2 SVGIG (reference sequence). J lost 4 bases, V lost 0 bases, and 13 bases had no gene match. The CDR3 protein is CAWSVLLVGGPPDTQYF. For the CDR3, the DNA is TGTGCCTGGAGTGTACTTTTGGTGGGAGGGCCCCCAGATACGCAGTATTTT.

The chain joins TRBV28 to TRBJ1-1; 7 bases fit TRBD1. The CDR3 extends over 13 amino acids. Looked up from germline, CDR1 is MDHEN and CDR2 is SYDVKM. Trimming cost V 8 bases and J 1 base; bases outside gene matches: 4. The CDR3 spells CASSYRGNTEAFF. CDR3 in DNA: TGTGCCAGCTCTTACAGGGGGAACACTGAAGCTTTCTTT. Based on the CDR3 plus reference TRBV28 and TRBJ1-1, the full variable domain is DVKVTQSSRYLVKRTGEKVFLECVQDMDHENMFWYRQDPGLGLRLIYFSYDVKMKEKGDIPEGYSVSREKKERFSLILESASTNQTSMYLCASSYRGNTEAFFGQGTRLTVV.

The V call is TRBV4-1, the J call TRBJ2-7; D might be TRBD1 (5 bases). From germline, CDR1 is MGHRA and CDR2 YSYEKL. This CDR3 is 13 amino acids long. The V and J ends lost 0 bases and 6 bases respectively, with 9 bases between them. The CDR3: CASSQDRVSEQYF. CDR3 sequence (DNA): TGCGCCAGCAGCCAAGACAGGGTGTCCGAGCAGTACTTC.

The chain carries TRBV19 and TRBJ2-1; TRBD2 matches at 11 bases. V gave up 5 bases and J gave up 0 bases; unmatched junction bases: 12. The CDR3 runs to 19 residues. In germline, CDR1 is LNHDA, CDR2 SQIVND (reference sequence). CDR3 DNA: TGTGCCAGTAGTGGACGGGGACTAGCGGTCTTCGCCTCCTACAATGAGCAGTTCTTC. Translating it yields CASSGRGLAVFASYNEQFF.

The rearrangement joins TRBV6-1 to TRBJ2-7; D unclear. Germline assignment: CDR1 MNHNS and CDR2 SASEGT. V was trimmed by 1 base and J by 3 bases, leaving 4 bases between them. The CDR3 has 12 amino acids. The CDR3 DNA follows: TGTGCCAGCAGTGAAGGGTACTACGAGCAGTACTTC. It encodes CASSEGYYEQYF.

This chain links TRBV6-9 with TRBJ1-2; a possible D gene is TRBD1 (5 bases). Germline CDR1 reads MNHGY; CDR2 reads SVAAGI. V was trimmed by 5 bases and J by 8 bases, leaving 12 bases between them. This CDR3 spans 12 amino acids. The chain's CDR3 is CASSPLRGGYTF. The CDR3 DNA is TGTGCCAGCAGTCCCCTGAGGGGAGGCTACACCTTC.

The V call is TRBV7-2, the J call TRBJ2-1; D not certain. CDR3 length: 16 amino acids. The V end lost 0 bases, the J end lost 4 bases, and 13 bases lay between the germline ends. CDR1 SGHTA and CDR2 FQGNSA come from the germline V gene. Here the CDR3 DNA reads TGTGCCAGCAGCTTAGCGCGACCTATAAAATACAATGAGCAGTTCTTC. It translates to CASSLARPIKYNEQFF.

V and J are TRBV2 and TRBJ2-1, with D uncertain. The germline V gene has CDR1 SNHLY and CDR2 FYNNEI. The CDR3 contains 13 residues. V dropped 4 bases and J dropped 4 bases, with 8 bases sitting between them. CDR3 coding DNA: TGTGCCAGCAGTGCCGACCTTTACAATGAGCAGTTCTTC. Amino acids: CASSADLYNEQFF.

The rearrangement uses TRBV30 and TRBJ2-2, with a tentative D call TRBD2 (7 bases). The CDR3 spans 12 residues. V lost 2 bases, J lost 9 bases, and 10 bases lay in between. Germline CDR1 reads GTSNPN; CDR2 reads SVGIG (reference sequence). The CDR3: CAWSLGGRELFF. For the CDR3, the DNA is TGTGCCTGGAGTTTGGGGGGGCGGGAGCTGTTTTTT.

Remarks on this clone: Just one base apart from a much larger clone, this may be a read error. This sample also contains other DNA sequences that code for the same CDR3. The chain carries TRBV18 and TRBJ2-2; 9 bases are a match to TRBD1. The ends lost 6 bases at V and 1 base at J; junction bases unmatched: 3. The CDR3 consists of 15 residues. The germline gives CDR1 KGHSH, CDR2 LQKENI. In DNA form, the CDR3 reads TGTGCCAGCTCCCCGGGACAGGGGAACACCGGGGAGCTGTTTTTT. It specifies CASSPGQGNTGELFF.

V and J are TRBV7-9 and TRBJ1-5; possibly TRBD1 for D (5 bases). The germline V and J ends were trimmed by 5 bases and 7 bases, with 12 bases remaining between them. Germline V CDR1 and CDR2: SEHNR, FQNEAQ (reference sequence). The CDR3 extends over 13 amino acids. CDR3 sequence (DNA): TGTGCCAGCAGCGCAGGGAGATGGCAGCCCCAGCATTTT. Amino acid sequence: CASSAGRWQPQHF.

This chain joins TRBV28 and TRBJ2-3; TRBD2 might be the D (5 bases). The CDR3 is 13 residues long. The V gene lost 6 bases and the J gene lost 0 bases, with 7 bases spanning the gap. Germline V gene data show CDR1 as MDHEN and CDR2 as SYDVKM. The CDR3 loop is CASRAGSTDTQYF. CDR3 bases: TGTGCCAGCAGGGCGGGTAGCACAGATACGCAGTATTTT.

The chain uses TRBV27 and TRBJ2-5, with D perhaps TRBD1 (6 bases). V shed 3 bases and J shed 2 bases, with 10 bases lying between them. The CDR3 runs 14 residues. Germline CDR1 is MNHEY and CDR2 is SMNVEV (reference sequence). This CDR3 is CASSFRDTQETQYF. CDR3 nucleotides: TGTGCCAGCAGTTTTCGGGACACACAAGAGACCCAGTACTTC.

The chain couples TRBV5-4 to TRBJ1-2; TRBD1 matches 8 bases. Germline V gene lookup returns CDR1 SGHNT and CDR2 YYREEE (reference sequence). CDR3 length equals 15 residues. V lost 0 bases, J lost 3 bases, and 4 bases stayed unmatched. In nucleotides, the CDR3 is TGTGCCAGCAGCTTGGCGCAGGGGGCGGACTATGGCTACACCTTC. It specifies CASSLAQGADYGYTF.

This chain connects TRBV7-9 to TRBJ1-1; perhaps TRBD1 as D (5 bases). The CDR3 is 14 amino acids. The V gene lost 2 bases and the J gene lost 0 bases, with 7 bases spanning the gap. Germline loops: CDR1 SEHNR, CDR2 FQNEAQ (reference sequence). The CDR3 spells CASSLLGVNTEAFF. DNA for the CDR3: TGTGCCAGCAGCTTATTAGGGGTGAACACTGAAGCTTTCTTT.

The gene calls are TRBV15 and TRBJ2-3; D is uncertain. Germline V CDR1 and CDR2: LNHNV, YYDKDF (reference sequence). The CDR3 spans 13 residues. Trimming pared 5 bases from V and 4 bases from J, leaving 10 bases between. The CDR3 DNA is TGTGCCACCAGCTCGATGTCCTCAGATACGCAGTATTTT. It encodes CATSSMSSDTQYF. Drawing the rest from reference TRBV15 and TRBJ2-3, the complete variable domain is DAMVIQNPRYQVTQFGKPVTLSCSQTLNHNVMYWYQQKSSQAPKLLFHYYDKDFNNEADTPDNFQSRRPNTSFCFLDIRSPGLGDTAMYLCATSSMSSDTQYFGPGTRLTVL.

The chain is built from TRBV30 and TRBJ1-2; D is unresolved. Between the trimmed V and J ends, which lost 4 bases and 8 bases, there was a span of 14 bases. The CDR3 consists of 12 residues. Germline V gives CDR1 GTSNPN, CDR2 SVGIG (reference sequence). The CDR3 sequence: CAWTEATEGYTF. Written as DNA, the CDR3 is TGTGCCTGGACTGAAGCTACGGAGGGCTACACCTTC.

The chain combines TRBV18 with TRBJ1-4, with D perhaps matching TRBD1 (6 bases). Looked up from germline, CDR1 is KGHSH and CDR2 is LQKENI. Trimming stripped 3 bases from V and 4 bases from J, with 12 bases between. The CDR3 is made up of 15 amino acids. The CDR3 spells CASSPARGRNEKLFF. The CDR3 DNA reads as TGTGCCAGCTCACCGGCCAGGGGCCGTAATGAAAAACTGTTTTTT.

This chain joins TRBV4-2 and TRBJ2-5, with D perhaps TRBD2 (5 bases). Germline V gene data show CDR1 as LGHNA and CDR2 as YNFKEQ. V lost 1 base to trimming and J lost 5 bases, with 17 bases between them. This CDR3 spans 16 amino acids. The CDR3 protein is CASSQVTSREGETQYF. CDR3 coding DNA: TGTGCCAGCAGCCAAGTCACTAGTCGAGAAGGGGAGACCCAGTACTTC.

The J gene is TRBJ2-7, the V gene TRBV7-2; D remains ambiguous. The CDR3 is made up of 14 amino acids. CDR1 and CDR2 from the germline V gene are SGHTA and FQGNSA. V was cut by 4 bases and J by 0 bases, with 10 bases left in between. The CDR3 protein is CASSSRIGSYEQYF. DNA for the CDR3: TGTGCCAGCAGCTCCCGTATTGGCTCCTACGAGCAGTACTTC.

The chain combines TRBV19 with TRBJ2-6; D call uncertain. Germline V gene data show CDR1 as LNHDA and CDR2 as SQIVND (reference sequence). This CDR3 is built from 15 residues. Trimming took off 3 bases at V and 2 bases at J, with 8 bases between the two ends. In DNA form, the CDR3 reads TGTGCCAGTAGTATTGCGAATACTGGGGCCAACGTCCTGACTTTC. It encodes CASSIANTGANVLTF.

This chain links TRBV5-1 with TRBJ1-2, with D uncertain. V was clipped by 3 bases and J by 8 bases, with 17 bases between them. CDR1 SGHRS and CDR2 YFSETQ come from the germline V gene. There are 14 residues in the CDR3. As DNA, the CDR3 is TGCGCCAGCAGCTACGACGATATCAGTAAAGGCTACACCTTC. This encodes CASSYDDISKGYTF. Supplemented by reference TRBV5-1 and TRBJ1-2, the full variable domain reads KAGVTQTPRYLIKTRGQQVTLSCSPISGHRSVSWYQQTPGQGLQFLFEYFSETQRNKGNFPGRFSGRQFSNSRSEMNVSTLELGDSALYLCASSYDDISKGYTFGSGTRLTVV.

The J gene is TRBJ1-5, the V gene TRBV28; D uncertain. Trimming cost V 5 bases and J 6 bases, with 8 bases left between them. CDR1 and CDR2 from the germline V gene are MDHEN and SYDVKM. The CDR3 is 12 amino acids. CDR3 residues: CASSNRVQPQHF. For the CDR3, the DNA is TGTGCCAGCAGTAACAGAGTTCAGCCCCAGCATTTT.

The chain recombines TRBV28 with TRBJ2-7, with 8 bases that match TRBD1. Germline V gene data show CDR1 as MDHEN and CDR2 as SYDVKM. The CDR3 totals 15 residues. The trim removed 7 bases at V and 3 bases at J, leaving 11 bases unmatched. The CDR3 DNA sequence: TGTGCCAGCACCAAGCCTCAGGGGGCAAGCTACGAGCAGTACTTC. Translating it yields CASTKPQGASYEQYF.

CDR3: CAISETRVASQPQHF. The CDR3 DNA is TGTGCCATCAGTGAGACCCGGGTGGCGTCCCAGCCCCAGCATTTT. The genes are TRBV10-3 and TRBJ1-5; D is unresolved. Germline V lookup: CDR1 ENHRY, CDR2 SYGVKD. Deletions cut 2 bases from V and 7 bases from J, with 15 bases between. The CDR3 runs 15 residues.

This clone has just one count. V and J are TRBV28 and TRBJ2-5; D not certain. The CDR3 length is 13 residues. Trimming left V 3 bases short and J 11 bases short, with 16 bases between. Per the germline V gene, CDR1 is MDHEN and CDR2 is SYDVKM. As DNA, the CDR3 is TGTGCCAGCAGTTTTCGAACGCCGGTGGAGCAGTACTTC. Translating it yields CASSFRTPVEQYF. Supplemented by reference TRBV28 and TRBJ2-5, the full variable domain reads DVKVTQSSRYLVKRTGEKVFLECVQDMDHENMFWYRQDPGLGLRLIYFSYDVKMKEKGDIPEGYSVSREKKERFSLILESASTNQTSMYLCASSFRTPVEQYFGPGTRLLVL.

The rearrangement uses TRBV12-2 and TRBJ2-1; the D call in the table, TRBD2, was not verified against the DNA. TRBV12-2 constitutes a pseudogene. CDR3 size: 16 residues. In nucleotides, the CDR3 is TGTGCAAGTCGCCCTGCGGGACTAGCGGGAGCGCGTGAGCAGTTCTTC. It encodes CASRPAGLAGAREQFF.

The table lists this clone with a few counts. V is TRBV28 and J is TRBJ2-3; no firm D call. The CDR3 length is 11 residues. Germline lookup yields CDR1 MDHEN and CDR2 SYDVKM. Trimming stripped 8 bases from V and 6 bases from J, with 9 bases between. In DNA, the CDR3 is TGTGCCAGCGGCAAGTTGGATACGCAGTATTTT. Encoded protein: CASGKLDTQYF.